A selection of T cell receptor beta chains follows, all from one sample in a study of T cell responses to AZD1222 COVID-19 vaccine. Repertoires were generated with immunoSEQ multiplex PCR, while TCRdb's copy carries only in-frame clones and drops some. The data contain some 50,000 clones, roughly 86% of them seen just once; the ten biggest clones take up approximately 15%. Sequenced material: peripheral blood, taken on day 0 of AZD1222 vaccination. These receptors were taken from an adult in good health. The CDR3 runs from the conserved cysteine through the conserved F or W. D genes are given only for firm matches. Not every row has a clone size; where given, it reads once, few, many or a size class.

>NA|TRBV5-1|TRBJ1-1|once
CASSPLTVNTEAFF
TGCGCCAGCAGCCCCCTGACTGTGAACACTGAAGCTTTCTTT
>NA|TRBV7-9|TRBJ1-1|NA
CASSLRETEAFF
TGTGCCAGCAGCTTACGGGAGACTGAAGCTTTCTTT
>TRBD1|TRBV7-2|TRBJ1-5|NA
CASSFGQGSQPQHF
TGTGCCAGCAGCTTCGGACAGGGGAGTCAGCCCCAGCATTTT
>NA|TRBV2|TRBJ1-5|NA
CASILSGGQPQHF
TGTGCCAGCATTCTTTCGGGGGGCCAGCCCCAGCATTTT
>TRBD2|TRBV24-1|TRBJ2-2|NA
CATYTQGLAGGHSGDTGELFF
TGTGCCACCTACACACAGGGACTAGCGGGAGGGCATAGTGGGGACACCGGGGAGCTGTTTTTT
>NA|TRBV6-5|TRBJ1-1|NA
CASSYGGEDTEAFF
TGTGCCAGCAGTTACGGGGGTGAGGACACTGAAGCTTTCTTT
>TRBD1|TRBV19|TRBJ2-7|NA
CASSMTGGPYEQYF
TGTGCCAGTAGTATGACAGGGGGCCCCTACGAGCAGTACTTC
>NA|TRBV7-3|TRBJ2-7|NA
CASSVGSAYEQYF
TGTGCCAGCAGTGTGGGTTCTGCCTACGAGCAGTACTTC
>NA|TRBV7-8|TRBJ1-2|NA
CASSSTAGSMGHGYTF
TGTGCCAGCAGCTCCACAGCAGGGTCCATGGGTCATGGCTACACCTTC
>NA|TRBV20-1|TRBJ2-5|NA
CSALLQETQYF
TGCAGTGCCCTCCTCCAAGAGACCCAGTACTTC
>NA|TRBV7-9|TRBJ1-4|NA
CASSLYSVGLGEKLFF
TGTGCCAGCAGCTTATATTCCGTTGGGTTGGGTGAAAAACTGTTTTTT
>TRBD1|TRBV27|TRBJ2-7|NA
CASSFPRTGVNEQYF
TGTGCCAGCAGTTTTCCGAGGACAGGGGTTAACGAGCAGTACTTC
>NA|TRBV5-1|TRBJ2-5|NA
CASSPNAGGGGTQYF
TGCGCCAGCAGCCCGAATGCGGGCGGGGGCGGGACCCAGTACTTC
>NA|TRBV6-5|TRBJ1-1|NA
CASSQRIYAEAFF
TGTGCCAGCAGCCAACGCATCTACGCTGAAGCTTTCTTT
>NA|TRBV29-1|TRBJ2-5|NA
CSVLGTQETQYF
TGCAGCGTTCTAGGGACACAAGAGACCCAGTACTTC
>NA|TRBV19|TRBJ1-5|NA
CATSPTGYSNQPQHF
TGTGCCACTTCACCGACCGGGTATAGCAATCAGCCCCAGCATTTT
>TRBD1|TRBV7-2|TRBJ1-5|NA
CASSLHGTGNNQPQHF
TGTGCCAGCAGCTTACACGGGACAGGAAACAATCAGCCCCAGCATTTT